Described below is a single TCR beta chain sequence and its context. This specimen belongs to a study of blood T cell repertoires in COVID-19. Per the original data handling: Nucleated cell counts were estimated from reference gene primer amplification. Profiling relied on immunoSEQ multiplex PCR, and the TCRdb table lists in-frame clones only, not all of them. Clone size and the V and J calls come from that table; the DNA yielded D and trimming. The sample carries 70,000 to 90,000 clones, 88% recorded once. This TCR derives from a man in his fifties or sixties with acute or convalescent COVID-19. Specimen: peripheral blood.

The CDR3 DNA is TGTGCCAGCGGCCGGGACAGGGGAGGCAATGAGCAGTTCTTC. Protein: CASGRDRGGNEQFF. This chain connects TRBV2 to TRBJ2-1, with 10 bases aligning to TRBD1. The CDR3 totals 14 residues. Trimming removed 8 bases from V and 6 bases from J; junction bases left unmatched: 7. The germline gives CDR1 SNHLY, CDR2 FYNNEI.